This is a list of T cell receptor beta chains from one sample in a study of cytomegalovirus exposure and HLA in healthy donors. The assay was immunoSEQ multiplex PCR, and TCRdb's table has in-frame clones only and misses some. Among about 150,000 clones listed, 65% to 80% were seen once. Sequencing input: PBMCs. The receptors originated from a man aged 18-30 years in good health and CMV-seronegative. CDR3s include the opening cysteine and the closing phenylalanine or tryptophan. Clone size appears in some rows only: once, few, many, or a class for an expanded clone.

V: TRBV6-5; J: TRBJ2-7; size: once; CDR3: CASSYGLLSSYEQYF
V: TRBV5-4; J: TRBJ2-5; size: -; CDR3: CASSPEGVAGTRETQYF
V: TRBV5-6; J: TRBJ1-1; size: -; CDR3: CASSQQGVGTEAFF
V: TRBV12-5; J: TRBJ1-1; size: -; CDR3: CASGTTGTNTEAFF
V: TRBV6-6; J: TRBJ2-7; size: -; CDR3: CASRSTAYEQYF
V: TRBV6-4; J: TRBJ1-6; size: -; CDR3: CASSERTGVNSPLHF
V: TRBV29-1; J: TRBJ2-3; size: -; CDR3: CSVESPLVDTQYF
V: TRBV28; J: TRBJ2-4; size: -; CDR3: CASSSPGTSGGYNIQYF
V: TRBV5-1; J: TRBJ1-2; size: -; CDR3: CASSLEQGENGYTF
V: TRBV13; J: TRBJ2-5; size: -; CDR3: CASSLGLSETQYF
V: TRBV19; J: TRBJ2-5; size: -; CDR3: CASSIGQGRKGQYF
V: TRBV29-1; J: TRBJ2-3; size: once; CDR3: CSVEERASGGAGADTQYF
V: TRBV6-4; J: TRBJ2-1; size: -; CDR3: CASRTRDRGLRGSEQFF
V: TRBV11-2; J: TRBJ1-1; size: -; CDR3: CASSFTGGAGTEAFF
V: TRBV4-1; J: TRBJ2-2; size: -; CDR3: CASSQGAARGPVGELFF
V: TRBV7-9; J: TRBJ2-3; size: -; CDR3: CASSALTSARTDTQYF
V: TRBV4-3; J: TRBJ2-3; size: -; CDR3: CASSPRGGVDTQYF
V: TRBV2; J: TRBJ2-1; size: -; CDR3: CASLFSYNEQFF
V: TRBV6-1; J: TRBJ1-5; size: -; CDR3: CASSGWAGVRSNQPQHF
V: TRBV7-6; J: -; size: -; CDR3: CASSLGGAMRETQYF
V: TRBV27; J: TRBJ2-5; size: -; CDR3: CASRTRTGQETQYF
V: TRBV7-3; J: TRBJ1-1; size: few; CDR3: CASRPNGQGAEAFF
V: TRBV7-3; J: TRBJ2-3; size: -; CDR3: CASSLSRRGASTDTQYF
V: TRBV4-3; J: TRBJ2-3; size: -; CDR3: CASSQDLAGATDTQYF
V: TRBV28; J: TRBJ1-2; size: -; CDR3: CASNTPGQVYGYTF
V: TRBV10-1; J: TRBJ1-1; size: -; CDR3: CASSPQMNTEAFF
V: TRBV11-3; J: TRBJ1-6; size: -; CDR3: CASSRGTGDSPLHF
V: TRBV19; J: TRBJ1-5; size: -; CDR3: CASSIIVSRSRGNQPQHF
V: TRBV5-5; J: TRBJ1-3; size: -; CDR3: CASSSDRNSGNTIYF
V: TRBV5-1; J: TRBJ2-5; size: -; CDR3: CASSFLATVQETQYF
V: TRBV4-2; J: TRBJ1-2; size: once; CDR3: CASSQDRGHGYTF
V: TRBV19; J: TRBJ2-4; size: once; CDR3: CASSIPGQGPYF
V: TRBV2; J: TRBJ2-3; size: -; CDR3: CASSERGGTLGYTDTQYF
V: TRBV7-9; J: TRBJ1-6; size: -; CDR3: CAIPRGGQENSPLHF
V: TRBV2; J: TRBJ2-2; size: -; CDR3: CASSEGGDRTPGELFF